The text below deals with one TCR beta chain. Which antigen it targets is not known. Base quality data are lacking; no much larger clone is found one base away. This entry is derived from a study of cytomegalovirus exposure and HLA in healthy donors (dated 2017 in TCRdb). In the study overall: In an earlier analysis of about 560 of the donors, 276 Gb of sequence data and approximately 120 million unique TCR beta sequences from about 179 million T cells were reported. To decide whether each TCR beta V gene segment behaved as functional or pseudogenic, an earlier analysis of approximately 590 of the donors relied on high-throughput TCR beta sequencing. Typing coverage differed by locus: A, B, C, DRB1 and DQB1 were typed in about 620-640 donors, DQA1 in 500 to 550, DPA1 in approximately 610, and DPB1 in roughly 450. Roughly 320 gigabases of sequencing data and roughly 80 million unique TCR sequences made up an early release that covered nearly 650 HLA-typed donors. Genome-wide SNP genotypes for about 65% of the roughly 670 donors were used in a later genetic analysis, which treated that subset as a discovery cohort. The study aimed to test whether signatures of past pathogen exposure could be identified by cataloging public T cell receptors. Every discovery cohort repertoire had been produced on one sequencing platform. Donor age, sex, ethnicity and CMV serostatus were compiled together with the repertoire data. High-throughput TCR immunosequencing, statistical association of individual TCRs with disease status, and machine learning were combined to predict cytomegalovirus infection status. Among around 400 genotyped donors of the cohort, an average of roughly 230,000 unique TCR beta nucleotide sequences was sequenced per donor, of which 15% to 20% were non-productive. Rather than drawing on any new phenotypic data, the later analysis identified candidate immune exposures from TCR beta sequences and the way those sequences occurred across donors. A separate validation cohort of 100 to 150 different subjects was used in addition to the 666-subject first cohort. The study profiled the T cell repertoires of under 850 subjects by immunosequencing and related them to cytomegalovirus serostatus. A later analysis re-analyzed previously published TCR beta repertoires from approximately 700 donors and added high-resolution HLA genotyping to study TCR occurrence patterns. Of the approximately 400 genotyped donors, roughly 76% were placed in the genetic ancestry cluster associated with self-reported Caucasian donors. HLA typing covered class I and class II loci at four-digit resolution. Because of strong linkage in the cohort, roughly 5 DR-DQ haplotypes were treated as single units for association and clustering. Findings and caveats that apply to the study as a whole: A further reported finding was that TCR beta sequences accurately predicted the HLA-A and HLA-B alleles for most subjects in the first cohort. V-gene and J-gene trimming of TCR beta chains was associated with a missense DCLRE1C variant in a later genetic analysis, and the association was replicated in an independent cohort. According to the authors, the approach could potentially be generalized to other disease states and immunological phenotypes. A total of about 150 TCR beta chains were listed by the study as associated with cytomegalovirus. This cohort had only TCR beta chains sequenced, and the lack of alpha or paired-chain data limited which features could be detected. Linkage disequilibrium might explain the correlated functional status among segregating V segments, but an unknown experimental factor could not be ruled out. The earlier analysis of fewer than 750 of the donors excluded roughly 16 rarely observed V segments, including chromosome 9 orphons, because counts were too low. Because the 87-base-pair reads could not distinguish some IMGT-functional V segments, including TRBV6-2 and TRBV6-3, those segments were excluded. A few of the identified cytomegalovirus-associated TCR beta chains were confirmed in vitro to be specific for cytomegalovirus antigens. In a later analysis, HLA-associated TCR beta chains showed more clonal expansion and lower generation probabilities than non-associated chains that were equally common. In both the original and validation cohorts, the classifier was reported to diagnose cytomegalovirus status with high specificity and sensitivity. According to a later analysis, most CMV-associated TCR beta chains appeared to be HLA-restricted, and the HLA associations seemed to be driven largely by CMV exposure. Several of the top co-occurrence clusters appeared to be linked to parvovirus B19, influenza, CMV and Epstein-Barr virus, according to a later analysis. The only immune exposure information available for the cohort was CMV serostatus. An earlier analysis of 587 of the donors showed that most TCR beta V segments appeared in productive rearrangements either about 87% or about 30% of the time, which broadly matched IMGT annotations. At a false discovery rate of 0.05, a later analysis linked about 16,000 TCR beta sequences to specific HLA alleles. In a later analysis, the rate of TCR association differed among HLA loci, with DRB1 alleles having the most associated TCRs and HLA-C alleles having the fewest. HLA typing was unavailable for some donors at each locus, so association tests used only the typed subset. The sequencing pipeline was judged likely to have produced a cluster of highly shared sequence variants as a technical artifact. A later genetic analysis reported fewer N-insertions in productive TCRs among donors in an Asian-associated ancestry cluster than the approximately 670-donor mean. Most TCR sequences were observed very rarely across donors, whereas some public TCRs were present in many individuals. Sequencing depth was assumed to be roughly uniform across donors in the presence/absence analyses, though that assumption may not hold. When HLA alleles, especially DR and DQ, strongly co-occurred, attributing TCR associations to individual alleles was difficult.

The cohort comprised some 680 healthy bone marrow donors. Cohort members were all nominally healthy when sampled, although unrecorded immune exposures were likely present. The donor tested CMV seronegative, placing the donor among the 300 to 400 seronegative members of the cohort. A peripheral blood sample was collected from each donor, and TCR beta sequencing was performed on peripheral blood mononuclear cells. Genomic DNA was extracted from the blood cell samples with the Qiagen DNeasy Blood Extraction Kit. Relative to germline, V is 4 bases shorter and J is 5 bases shorter, with 12 bases between their ends. Reading from cysteine to phenylalanine, the CDR3 counts 13 amino acids. Kept here is only the CDR3 DNA, which spans 39 bases and is read in frame from base 1. The germline V gene gives CDR1 as SGHRS and CDR2 as YFSETQ. The method was the immunoSEQ multiplex PCR assay. For the multiplex PCR, a mixture combining 60 forward primers for TCR Vbeta segments and 13 reverse primers for TCR Jbeta segments was used. Amplification of the CDR3 region of rearranged TCR beta genes was performed with a multiplex PCR assay on genomic DNA. Amplified TCR beta libraries were sequenced as 87-base-pair reads on the Illumina HiSeq System. On the authors' methods: In a later analysis, tens of millions of unique TCR beta chains were counted across the 690 or so repertoires, and roughly 11 million of these chains were shared by at least two donors. A nearest-neighbor algorithm error-corrected the raw reads and collapsed the reads into unique sequences, merging closely related sequences to remove PCR and sequencing errors. Alignment of CDR3 sequences to IMGT reference sequences was used to assign V, D and J gene segments. For a sequence to be retained, a match of at least six nucleotides was required to both a V gene segment and a J gene segment. A rearrangement was called productive if the CDR3 had no stop codons and remained in frame with V and J, and every other rearrangement was called non-productive. CDR3 was defined according to IMGT convention as the region running from the second conserved V-encoded cysteine to the conserved J-encoded phenylalanine. Sequences without an unambiguous match to a single V gene segment were excluded from the earlier analysis of a few hundred of the donors. In an earlier analysis of 587 of the donors, a V segment was called functional when productive rearrangements were above 56.7%, and segregating when the standard deviation between donors exceeded 5%. To diagnose cytomegalovirus status from the catalog of TCR beta chain sequences, a statistical classification framework was built. In a later analysis, TCR nucleotide sequences were compared against IMGT/GENE-DB human TR gene sequences so that V and J genes could be assigned. A later analysis assigned CDR3 sequences and most-parsimonious VDJ recombination scenarios with the TCRdist pipeline. In a later analysis, every TCR beta chain was defined by the combination of its CDR3 amino acid sequence and its V-gene family, and reads without a unique V-gene family were dropped. In a later analysis, approximately 590 highly shared, low-generation-probability nucleotide sequences were removed to address suspected cross-contamination and a sequencing artifact. In a later analysis, a clonal expansion index for each public chain was calculated from normalized within-repertoire ranks of inferred template counts. In a later analysis, generation probabilities were computed using a VDJ recombination model fitted to out-of-frame rearrangements, and the results were checked against IGoR. In a later analysis, hypergeometric tests were used to score TCR-TCR, TCR-HLA and TCR-CMV co-occurrence, with a repertoire-size bias correction applied to TCR pairs. False discovery rates were estimated in a later analysis by permuting HLA or CMV assignments 20 times. In a later analysis, co-occurring TCRs were grouped using DBSCAN, with TCRdist sequence similarity added in when clustering inside HLA-allele-positive subsets. Repertoires with fewer than 30,000 or more than 120,000 public chains, plus five repertoires with anomalous nucleotide sharing, were excluded from co-occurrence clustering. The source is immuneACCESS, and TCRdb retained only in-frame sequences with V and J called. Part of the clones is not carried over; for the studies checked, unresolved V genes explain less than half of this, and the remainder is unexplained. V, J and clone size are taken as reported in that table, and D and trimming were inferred from the DNA itself. The sample records about 160,000 clones, 80% to 85% of which are singletons. The top ten clones comprise 0.8% to 1.3% of the sample.

Sample: PBMCs. The TCR comes from a young man in good health and CMV-seronegative. The chain couples TRBV5-1 to TRBJ1-2; the D gene remains uncertain. The CDR3 has the sequence CASSEAAGYGYTF. The nucleotide sequence is TGCGCCAGCAGCGAAGCGGCAGGTTATGGCTACACCTTC.